This is a list of T cell receptor beta chains from one sample in a study of CD8 T cells in Susac syndrome. TCRdb passed the immunoSEQ multiplex PCR reads through MiXCR, listing each CDR3 protein once. Of about 280,000 distinct CDR3 sequences listed, 85% are singletons. Sequencing used CD8+ T cells from PBMCs. The receptors shown here come from a human donor with multiple sclerosis. Both conserved end residues are part of each CDR3. The D gene is left open where the match is weak. Size values are once, few and many counts, or a class for expanded clones, and some rows have none.

D gene	clone size	V gene	J gene	CDR3 DNA	CDR3 protein
.	.	TRBV27	TRBJ2-3	TGTGCCTGCAGTTTATTGGTGGGAGCCGAGGATACGCAGTATTTT	CACSLLVGAEDTQYF
.	once	TRBV5-1	TRBJ2-1	TGCGCCATCGGATCCGGGACCGCGCAGTTCTTC	CAIGSGTAQFF
TRBD1	.	TRBV7-9	TRBJ2-2	TGTGCCAGCAGCTCAGGACAGGGGGCTAAGACCGGGGAGCTGTTTTTT	CASSSGQGAKTGELFF
TRBD1	.	TRBV20-1	TRBJ2-7	TGCAGTGCTGGGGGACAGGGTGACTCCTACGAGCAGTACTTC	CSAGGQGDSYEQYF
.	.	TRBV20-1	TRBJ2-7	TGCAGTGCTAGAGTATTGGCCGCGGGCTACGAGCAGTACTTC	CSARVLAAGYEQYF
TRBD2	.	TRBV6-1	TRBJ2-7	TGTGCCAGCTCTAACCCACCTCGTCGACTAGCGGGAGGGGACGAGCAGTACTTC	CASSNPPRRLAGGDEQYF
.	.	TRBV27	TRBJ2-3	TGTGCCAGCAGTTTATTTGTCAACACAGATACGCAGTATTTT	CASSLFVNTDTQYF
TRBD2	few	TRBV13	TRBJ2-7	TGTGCCAGCAGCTTAGAAGCGGGAGGGCTCGAGCAGTACTTC	CASSLEAGGLEQYF
.	.	TRBV15	TRBJ1-4	TGTGCCACCAGCAGAGATCTCCAGGGCGAAAAACTGTTTTTT	CATSRDLQGEKLFF
.	.	TRBV27	TRBJ2-5	TGTGCCAGCAGTTTAGAACCAATGGATGAGACCCAGTACTTC	CASSLEPMDETQYF
.	.	TRBV6-5	TRBJ2-1	TGTGCCAGCAAAACACGACCCTACAATGAGCAGTTCTTC	CASKTRPYNEQFF
.	.	TRBV10-3	TRBJ2-7	TGTGCCATCCGGGGCGGCTACGAGCAGTACTTC	CAIRGGYEQYF
.	.	TRBV6-4	TRBJ2-1	TGTGCCAGCAGCGACAGATACAATGTAGAGCAGTTCTTC	CASSDRYNVEQFF
.	.	TRBV7-9	TRBJ2-1	TGTGCCAGCAGCCATCTGAAGCCGGGAAGCTCATACAATGAGCAGTTCTTC	CASSHLKPGSSYNEQFF
TRBD2	.	TRBV15	TRBJ2-1	TGTGCCACCACCGGACTAGCGGAATACAATGAGCAGTTCTTC	CATTGLAEYNEQFF
.	.	TRBV27	TRBJ2-4	TGTGCCAGCAGTTTGGGGGCCCAAAACATTCAGTACTTC	CASSLGAQNIQYF